This T cell receptor beta chain emerged from a study of T-cell reconstitution after alpha-beta-depleted transplantation in children. A note on this clonotype: Its target is not known.

Trimming cost V 4 bases and J 11 bases; bases outside gene matches: 14. The length of the CDR3 is 15 residues. Germline V gene lookup returns CDR1 SQVTM and CDR2 ANQGSEA. This sample's TCRbeta library carried unique molecular identifier barcodes. TCRdb reanalysed the PCR reads using MiXCR and keeps one entry per CDR3 protein. The table records almost 600,000 distinct CDR3 sequences, 25% to 30% of them present only once. Study-wide results and limits: Reportedly, roughly two months post-transplant, alpha-beta T cells arose from several hundred expanded graft clones. At day 60, the high TCRbeta diversity found in some patients originated from recipient T cells and thymic progenitors that had survived. Newly produced T cells mostly provided counts and TCRbeta diversity after one year, as hyperexpanded clones declined.

This receptor was taken from a boy under three years old with Wiskott-Aldrich syndrome, due to receive a stem cell transplant. The chain employs TRBV29-1 and TRBJ1-4; 9 nucleotides match TRBD1. Here the sequenced sample was PBMCs, taken before TCRalphabeta/CD19-depleted stem cell transplant. The CDR3 nucleotides read TGCAGCGTTGCCCTGTCCCGGGACAGGGCAATGAAACTGTTTTTT. Its protein is CSVALSRDRAMKLFF.